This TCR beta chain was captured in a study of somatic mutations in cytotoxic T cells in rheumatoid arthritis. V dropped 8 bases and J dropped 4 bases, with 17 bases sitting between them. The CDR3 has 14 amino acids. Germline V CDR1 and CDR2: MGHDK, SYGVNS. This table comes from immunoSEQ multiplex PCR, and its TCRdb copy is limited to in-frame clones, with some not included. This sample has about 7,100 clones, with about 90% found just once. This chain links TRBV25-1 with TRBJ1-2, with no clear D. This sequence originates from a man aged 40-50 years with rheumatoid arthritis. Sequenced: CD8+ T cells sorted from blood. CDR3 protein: CASGTGRGSYGYTF. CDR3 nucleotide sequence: TGTGCCAGCGGAACCGGTCGCGGAAGCTATGGCTACACCTTC.